This entry lists 23 T cell receptor beta chains sequenced from one sample in a study of blood T cell repertoires in COVID-19. TCRdb's copy holds only in-frame clones and misses some; the assay was immunoSEQ multiplex PCR. The data contain 50,000 to 60,000 clones, over 80% of them singletons. The source material was peripheral blood. These receptors were taken from a man aged 35 to 55 with acute or convalescent COVID-19.

This sequence joins TRBV11-2 and TRBJ1-2; no firm D call. In germline, CDR1 is SGHAT, CDR2 FQNNGV. The ends were cut back, 5 bases at V and 2 bases at J, with 6 bases in the middle. The CDR3 covers 12 residues. CDR3: CASSRENYGYTF. For the CDR3, the DNA is TGTGCCAGCAGCCGAGAGAACTATGGCTACACCTTC.

The rearrangement links TRBV6-6 to TRBJ2-2, with TRBD1 identical over 10 bases. Germline loops: CDR1 MNHNY, CDR2 SVGAGI (reference sequence). The CDR3 has 14 amino acids. V was clipped by 8 bases and J by 5 bases; unmatched bases: 5. The CDR3 is CASRGTGETGELFF. As DNA, the CDR3 is TGTGCCAGCCGGGGGACAGGGGAAACCGGGGAGCTGTTTTTT.

This chain connects TRBV9 to TRBJ2-3; D may be TRBD2 (5 bases). The CDR3 sequence is 16 residues long. V was shortened by 0 bases and J by 1 base, with 12 bases between the two germline ends. Germline V gene lookup returns CDR1 SGDLS and CDR2 YYNGEE. CDR3 DNA sequence: TGTGCCAGCAGCGTAGGGACTCAGCTCCGCACAGATACGCAGTATTTT. Residues: CASSVGTQLRTDTQYF.

The chain uses TRBV27 and TRBJ2-2, with 8 bases aligning to TRBD2. The CDR3 contains 15 residues. CDR1 and CDR2 (germline): MNHEY, SMNVEV (reference sequence). The ends lost 4 bases at V and 4 bases at J; junction bases unmatched: 5. The CDR3 is CASSSGTRSTGELFF. CDR3 DNA sequence: TGTGCCAGCAGTTCAGGGACTAGAAGCACCGGGGAGCTGTTTTTT.

This clone was seen a single time. V gene TRBV6-7 combines with J gene TRBJ2-1; no clear D gene. TRBV6-7 is an open reading frame, and its role is uncertain. The germline V and J ends were trimmed by 4 bases and 2 bases, with 9 bases remaining between them. This CDR3 has 14 residues. CDR3 DNA: TGTGCCAGCAGTTTGGTGCGAACCTACAATGAGCAGTTCTTC. It codes for CASSLVRTYNEQFF.

The rearrangement links TRBV30 to TRBJ1-5; D is unclear. Trimming left V 0 bases short and J 4 bases short, with 7 bases between. This CDR3 is 13 amino acids long. Germline V gene data show CDR1 as GTSNPN and CDR2 as SVGIG (reference sequence). In nucleotides, the CDR3 is TGTGCCTGGAGTGTAGACTCTAATCAGCCCCAGCATTTT. Translating gives CAWSVDSNQPQHF.

This clone has only one observation. The chain joins TRBV5-6 to TRBJ1-2, with 11 bases fitting TRBD1. Germline V gives CDR1 SGHDT, CDR2 YYEEEE. Unmatched junction bases numbered 4, after V lost 5 bases and J lost 4 bases. The CDR3 totals 14 residues. CDR3 region: CASRGTGGAYGYTF. As DNA, the CDR3 is TGTGCCAGCAGGGGGACAGGGGGAGCCTATGGCTACACCTTC.

The gene calls are TRBV7-9 and TRBJ1-1; 8 bases agree with TRBD1. The CDR3 loop spans 15 amino acids. J gave up 5 bases and V 2 bases, and 7 bases lay outside the gene matches. The germline CDR1 and CDR2 sequences are SEHNR and FQNEAQ (reference sequence). CDR3 in amino acids: CASSLQGAGGTEAFF. CDR3 in DNA: TGTGCCAGCAGCTTACAGGGGGCGGGTGGAACTGAAGCTTTCTTT. Together with reference TRBV7-9 and TRBJ1-1, the CDR3 gives the full variable domain: DTGVSQNPRHKITKRGQNVTFRCDPISEHNRLYWYRQTLGQGPEFLTYFQNEAQLEKSRLLSDRFSAERPKGSFSTLEIQRTEQGDSAMYLCASSLQGAGGTEAFFGQGTRLTVV.

The V and J genes are TRBV30 and TRBJ1-5; tentatively, D is TRBD1 (5 bases). The germline CDR1 and CDR2 sequences are GTSNPN and SVGIG (reference sequence). This CDR3 has 13 residues. Trimming took off 5 bases at V and 7 bases at J, with 15 bases between the two ends. CDR3 DNA: TGTGCCTGGGGTGGGGGGGGTAGGCAGCCCCAGCATTTT. Residues: CAWGGGGRQPQHF.

The V and J genes are TRBV30 and TRBJ1-2, with 9 bases lining up with TRBD1. The V segment lost 0 bases and the J segment 5 bases; nucleotides outside the gene matches: 7. The CDR3 loop spans 15 amino acids. Per germline, CDR1 GTSNPN and CDR2 SVGIG (reference sequence). CDR3: CAWSVTGTGFYGYTF. CDR3 nucleotide sequence: TGTGCCTGGAGTGTAACTGGGACAGGGTTTTATGGCTACACCTTC.

This clone was seen a handful of times. CDR3 DNA: TGTGCCAGCTGGACAGGGGCCGAGCAGTACGTC. Translation gives CASWTGAEQYV. The gene calls are TRBV2 and TRBJ2-7, with 9 positions matching TRBD1. This CDR3 has 11 amino acids. With V trimmed by 8 bases and J by 6 bases, 2 bases remained unmatched. Per the germline V gene, CDR1 is SNHLY and CDR2 is FYNNEI.

V and J are TRBV10-3 and TRBJ2-1; 11 nucleotides line up with TRBD2. The CDR3 contains 14 residues. Germline V gene sequence: CDR1 ENHRY, CDR2 SYGVKD. The trim removed 4 bases at V and 10 bases at J, leaving 6 bases unmatched. The CDR3 sequence is CAISGSGGAGEQFF. For the CDR3, the DNA is TGTGCCATCAGTGGTAGCGGGGGGGCAGGGGAGCAGTTCTTC.

The chain couples TRBV20-1 to TRBJ1-1; possibly TRBD1 for D (6 bases). The ends were cut back, 3 bases at V and 6 bases at J, with 14 bases in the middle. This CDR3 is built from 13 residues. Germline CDR1 reads DFQATT; CDR2 reads SNEGSKA (reference sequence). The CDR3 bases are TGCAGTGCTAGTGACGGGGGGCGCGCTGAAGCTTTCTTT. Its protein is CSASDGGRAEAFF.

The rearrangement joins TRBV5-1 to TRBJ2-3; 10 nucleotides align to TRBD1. J lost 5 bases, V lost 0 bases, and 6 bases had no gene match. CDR3 size: 16 residues. Germline-derived CDR1 and CDR2 are SGHRS and YFSETQ. The CDR3 DNA reads TGCGCCAGCAGCTTGGAAGGACAGGGGGGTAAAGATACGCAGTATTTT. Translating gives CASSLEGQGGKDTQYF.

The CDR3 DNA follows: TGTGCCAGCAGCCGGGGGTATCAGAATTCACCCCTCCACTTT. Amino acid sequence: CASSRGYQNSPLHF. The V and J genes are TRBV6-5 and TRBJ1-6; a possible D gene is TRBD1 (5 bases). Germline CDR1 is MNHEY and CDR2 is SVGAGI. CDR3 length equals 14 residues. Deletions cut 6 bases from V and 7 bases from J, with 13 bases between.

This clone rates as medium-sized. The chain uses TRBV5-1 and TRBJ1-2, with a possible D match to TRBD1 (6 bases). Trimming stripped 1 base from V and 7 bases from J, with 14 bases between. CDR1 is SGHRS, CDR2 YFSETQ, per germline. This CDR3 is 14 amino acids long. CDR3 protein: CASSLSSQGRGYTF. The CDR3, as DNA: TGCGCCAGCAGCTTGAGTTCACAGGGACGTGGCTACACCTTC.

The chain has TRBV6-5 and TRBJ2-5; 11 nucleotides line up with TRBD1. This CDR3 spans 15 amino acids. Germline V gene lookup returns CDR1 MNHEY and CDR2 SVGAGI. V shed 5 bases, J shed 5 bases, and the junction held 7 bases outside the gene matches. CDR3 in amino acids: CASSLGGTGGETQYF. The CDR3 bases are TGTGCCAGCAGTCTAGGCGGGACAGGGGGGGAGACCCAGTACTTC.

CDR3 DNA sequence: TGTGCCAGCAGCCCCCGGGGGGGTAACACTGAAGCTTTCTTT. Translating gives CASSPRGGNTEAFF. The rearrangement uses TRBV5-4 and TRBJ1-1; possibly TRBD1 for D (5 bases). CDR1 is SGHNT, CDR2 YYREEE, per germline (reference sequence). CDR3 length: 14 amino acids. With 4 bases removed from V and 2 bases from J, the gap between germline ends came to 12 bases.

The chain has TRBV6-1 and TRBJ2-2; a weak D match, TRBD2 (5 bases). The CDR3 is 14 residues long. Germline CDR1 and CDR2: MNHNS and SASEGT. V lost 2 bases to trimming and J lost 5 bases, with 9 bases between them. Here the CDR3 reads CASSERGITGELFF. CDR3 DNA: TGTGCCAGCAGTGAACGAGGGATTACCGGGGAGCTGTTTTTT.

This clone was found a few times. The genes are TRBV3-1 (or the pseudogene TRBV3-2) and TRBJ1-3; 8 bases are a match to TRBD1. CDR3 length: 15 amino acids. With 4 bases clipped from V and 4 bases from J, the junction kept 6 bases outside the gene matches. Germline V gene sequence: CDR1 LGHDT, CDR2 YNNKEL (reference sequence). The CDR3 DNA is TGTGCCAGCAGCCGGACAGGGCAATCCGGAAACACCATATATTTT. Residues: CASSRTGQSGNTIYF.

The V gene is TRBV18, the J gene TRBJ2-1, with D possibly TRBD1 on 6 matching bases. The V and J ends lost 2 bases and 6 bases respectively, with 14 bases between them. Germline-derived CDR1 and CDR2 are KGHSH and LQKENI. The CDR3 covers 15 residues. Here the CDR3 DNA reads TGTGCCAGCTCACCAGCCCGCACAGGGAGCAATGAGCAGTTCTTC. As protein: CASSPARTGSNEQFF.

The V gene is TRBV2, the J gene TRBJ1-2, with TRBD1 identical over 8 bases. The V gene's germline CDR1 is SNHLY and CDR2 FYNNEI. J was trimmed by 11 bases and V by 8 bases; bases with no gene match: 7. This CDR3 region has 11 residues. CDR3 sequence reads: CASLDYRGYTF. In nucleotides, the CDR3 is TGTGCCAGCTTGGACTACAGGGGGTACACCTTC.

CDR3 DNA sequence: TGTGCCAGCAGCTTGAGAGGGACAGGGAATGAAAAACTGTTTTTT. It specifies CASSLRGTGNEKLFF. V and J are TRBV5-6 and TRBJ1-4; 9 bases agree with TRBD1. The CDR3 spans 15 residues. V trimming: 1 base; J trimming: 5 bases; junction bases outside the gene matches: 3. In germline, CDR1 is SGHDT, CDR2 YYEEEE.